Reported below is one T cell receptor beta chain. Here immunoSEQ multiplex PCR was the method, and the copy in TCRdb shows in-frame clones only, minus some. The data contain about 140,000 clones, almost 80% of them singletons. This sample stems from a study of blood T cell repertoires in COVID-19. The origin of this receptor is a man in his 60s who had recovered from COVID-19. Specimen: peripheral blood.

CDR3 sequence: CASSLAGRLYEQFF. The CDR3, as DNA: TGTGCCAGCAGCCTAGCGGGAAGGCTCTATGAGCAGTTCTTC. V usage is TRBV13 and J usage is TRBJ2-1; the match to TRBD2 covers 9 bases. Germline lookup yields CDR1 PRHDT and CDR2 FYEKMQ (reference sequence). The CDR3 is 14 residues long. With V trimmed by 5 bases and J by 8 bases, 7 bases remained unmatched.